Listed below are T cell receptor beta chains from one sample, sequenced in a study of CD8 T cells in Susac syndrome. TCRdb reprocessed the immunoSEQ multiplex PCR reads with MiXCR, giving one entry per CDR3 protein. The table has under 200,000 distinct CDR3 sequences, roughly 92% seen once; the top ten hold roughly 0.096%. Sequencing input: CD4+ T cells from PBMCs. These receptors came from a human donor in good health. CDR3s include the opening cysteine and the closing phenylalanine or tryptophan. The order of the fields is V gene, D gene, J gene, clone size, CDR3 protein, CDR3 DNA. A D gene is named only where the DNA matches it firmly. Clone sizes are given selectively: once, few, many, or a class where the clone is expanded.

v_gene: TRBV30; d_gene: TRBD2; j_gene: TRBJ2-1; abundance: .; CDR3aa: CAWSESGGRQFF; CDR3nt: TGTGCCTGGAGTGAGAGCGGGGGGAGACAGTTCTTC
v_gene: TRBV5-1; d_gene: .; j_gene: TRBJ1-4; abundance: .; CDR3aa: CASSPRPANEKLFF; CDR3nt: TGCGCCAGCAGCCCCAGGCCAGCTAATGAAAAACTGTTTTTT
v_gene: TRBV5-1; d_gene: TRBD1; j_gene: TRBJ2-3; abundance: few; CDR3aa: CASSSPGGGDTQYF; CDR3nt: TGCGCCAGCAGCTCCCCAGGGGGCGGAGATACGCAGTATTTT
v_gene: TRBV7-2; d_gene: TRBD1; j_gene: TRBJ1-5; abundance: .; CDR3aa: CASSFRTGADQPQHF; CDR3nt: TGTGCCAGCAGCTTTCGGACAGGGGCGGATCAGCCCCAGCATTTT
v_gene: TRBV7-8; d_gene: .; j_gene: TRBJ1-2; abundance: .; CDR3aa: CASSPRWPSHLNYGYTF; CDR3nt: TGTGCCAGCAGCCCCCGTTGGCCGTCGCACCTGAACTATGGCTACACCTTC
v_gene: TRBV4-2; d_gene: TRBD2; j_gene: TRBJ2-5; abundance: .; CDR3aa: CASSLGASGGLQETQYF; CDR3nt: TGTGCCAGCAGCCTCGGAGCTAGCGGGGGACTACAAGAGACCCAGTACTTC
v_gene: TRBV4-2; d_gene: TRBD2; j_gene: TRBJ2-5; abundance: .; CDR3aa: CASSQFTSGPTTQYF; CDR3nt: TGTGCCAGCAGCCAATTTACTAGCGGCCCGACGACCCAGTACTTC
v_gene: TRBV20-1; d_gene: .; j_gene: TRBJ1-5; abundance: .; CDR3aa: CSAQRWENQPQHF; CDR3nt: TGCAGTGCCCAACGGTGGGAAAATCAGCCCCAGCATTTT
v_gene: TRBV5-6; d_gene: .; j_gene: TRBJ2-3; abundance: .; CDR3aa: CASSLWGGASTDTQYF; CDR3nt: TGTGCCAGCAGCTTATGGGGCGGGGCTAGCACAGATACGCAGTATTTT
v_gene: TRBV20-1; d_gene: TRBD1; j_gene: TRBJ1-2; abundance: .; CDR3aa: CSAREPQGAGYGYTF; CDR3nt: TGCAGTGCTAGAGAGCCTCAGGGGGCCGGCTATGGCTACACCTTC
v_gene: TRBV6-1; d_gene: .; j_gene: TRBJ2-5; abundance: .; CDR3aa: CASSEWGGAEETQYF; CDR3nt: TGTGCCAGCAGTGAGTGGGGGGGCGCCGAGGAGACCCAGTACTTC
v_gene: TRBV19; d_gene: TRBD1; j_gene: TRBJ2-1; abundance: .; CDR3aa: CATSGGQSFNEQFF; CDR3nt: TGTGCCACTTCAGGGGGACAGTCCTTCAATGAGCAGTTCTTC
v_gene: TRBV20-1; d_gene: .; j_gene: TRBJ1-1; abundance: .; CDR3aa: CSALQDAPTEAFF; CDR3nt: TGCAGTGCTCTACAGGACGCTCCCACTGAAGCTTTCTTT
v_gene: TRBV19; d_gene: TRBD1; j_gene: TRBJ1-5; abundance: .; CDR3aa: CASTDRGQPQHF; CDR3nt: TGTGCCAGTACTGACAGGGGTCAGCCCCAGCATTTT
v_gene: TRBV7-2; d_gene: .; j_gene: TRBJ1-6; abundance: .; CDR3aa: CASSPSRTGTSPLHF; CDR3nt: TGTGCCAGCAGCCCCAGTAGGACCGGGACTTCACCCCTCCACTTT
v_gene: TRBV3-1; d_gene: TRBD1; j_gene: TRBJ2-2; abundance: .; CDR3aa: CASKYSDRGAGELFF; CDR3nt: TGTGCCAGCAAATATAGTGACAGGGGCGCCGGGGAGCTGTTTTTT
v_gene: TRBV5-1; d_gene: .; j_gene: TRBJ1-1; abundance: .; CDR3aa: CASSEPARVSEAFF; CDR3nt: TGCGCCAGCAGTGAGCCCGCCAGGGTGTCTGAAGCTTTCTTT
v_gene: TRBV29-1; d_gene: TRBD1; j_gene: TRBJ1-1; abundance: .; CDR3aa: CSVEGLGQGGGLNTEAFF; CDR3nt: TGCAGCGTTGAAGGTCTTGGACAGGGAGGTGGATTGAACACTGAAGCTTTCTTT
v_gene: TRBV9; d_gene: TRBD1; j_gene: TRBJ2-2; abundance: .; CDR3aa: CASSARQGANTGELFF; CDR3nt: TGTGCCAGCAGCGCCCGACAGGGGGCGAACACCGGGGAGCTGTTTTTT
v_gene: TRBV10-3; d_gene: .; j_gene: TRBJ2-3; abundance: .; CDR3aa: CAIRRGPTSTDTQYF; CDR3nt: TGTGCCATCAGGCGGGGGCCTACTAGCACAGATACGCAGTATTTT
v_gene: TRBV20-1; d_gene: TRBD2; j_gene: TRBJ2-5; abundance: .; CDR3aa: CSVSERGPGETQYF; CDR3nt: TGCAGTGTTTCGGAGCGGGGGCCGGGGGAGACCCAGTACTTC
v_gene: TRBV7-2; d_gene: .; j_gene: TRBJ1-5; abundance: once; CDR3aa: CASSLWRSEQPQHF; CDR3nt: TGTGCCAGCAGCTTATGGAGGTCTGAACAGCCCCAGCATTTT
v_gene: TRBV4-2; d_gene: .; j_gene: TRBJ1-4; abundance: .; CDR3aa: CASSQNPRGGGEKLFF; CDR3nt: TGTGCCAGCAGCCAGAACCCGAGGGGCGGGGGAGAAAAACTGTTTTTT
v_gene: TRBV14; d_gene: .; j_gene: TRBJ2-3; abundance: .; CDR3aa: CASSQDFHTDTQYF; CDR3nt: TGTGCCAGCAGCCAGGACTTCCACACAGATACGCAGTATTTT
v_gene: TRBV7-2; d_gene: TRBD1; j_gene: TRBJ2-1; abundance: .; CDR3aa: CASSLDRAMREQFF; CDR3nt: TGTGCCAGCAGCCTAGACAGGGCTATGCGGGAGCAGTTCTTC
v_gene: TRBV7-3; d_gene: TRBD1; j_gene: TRBJ2-7; abundance: .; CDR3aa: CASSLSGQAGEQYF; CDR3nt: TGTGCCAGCAGCCTCTCGGGACAGGCGGGCGAGCAGTACTTC